These 18 T cell receptor beta chains came from one sample sequenced in a study of cytomegalovirus exposure and HLA in healthy donors (dated 2017 in TCRdb). Receptor libraries were prepared by the immunoSEQ multiplex PCR assay. The multiplex PCR relied on a mix of 60 forward primers for TCR Vbeta segments and 13 reverse primers for TCR Jbeta segments. Sourced from immuneACCESS, this table was stored by TCRdb with only in-frame sequences that have V and J called. A share of the clones is absent; for the studies checked, an unresolved V gene accounts for under half, and the remainder has no known explanation. The sample table records 120,000 to 150,000 clones; roughly 80% of these occur just once. Approximately 0.97% of the sample belongs to the ten largest clones. The sequenced sample consisted of PBMCs. All receptors come from a man between 18 and 29 years old in good health and CMV-seronegative.

This chain uses TRBV4-3 with TRBJ2-2, with TRBD2 identical over 13 bases. The germline V gene has CDR1 LGHNA and CDR2 YSLEER. The V segment lost 4 bases and the J segment 6 bases; nucleotides outside the gene matches: 8. CDR3 length: 17 residues. The CDR3 sequence is CASSPYAGTSGAGELFF. The CDR3 bases are TGCGCCAGCAGCCCTTACGCCGGGACTAGCGGGGCCGGGGAGCTGTTTTTT.

The rearrangement uses TRBV30 and TRBJ2-2, with 8 bases lining up with TRBD1. This CDR3 has 17 residues. Germline-derived CDR1 and CDR2 are GTSNPN and SVGIG (reference sequence). With 2 bases clipped from V and 4 bases from J, the junction kept 12 bases outside the gene matches. CDR3 sequence: CAWSLGFGQGGTGELFF. The CDR3 DNA sequence: TGTGCCTGGAGTCTTGGTTTCGGACAGGGAGGCACCGGGGAGCTGTTTTTT.

The V and J genes are TRBV7-9 and TRBJ1-3; no clear D. CDR1 SEHNR and CDR2 FQNEAQ come from the germline V gene (reference sequence). The CDR3 is 13 residues long. The V end was cut by 4 bases, the J end by 7 bases, with 11 bases between. The CDR3 sequence is CASSSSGRNTIYF. The DNA of the CDR3 is TGTGCCAGCAGCTCCAGCGGGCGGAACACCATATATTTT.

V is TRBV29-1 and J is TRBJ2-2; tentative D call: TRBD2 (6 bases). From germline, CDR1 is SQVTM and CDR2 ANQGSEA. This CDR3 is built from 14 residues. The ends were cut back, 3 bases at V and 3 bases at J, with 11 bases in the middle. The CDR3 protein is CSVDAGRDTGELFF. In DNA form, the CDR3 reads TGCAGCGTTGACGCGGGGCGGGACACCGGGGAGCTGTTTTTT.

The chain carries TRBV11-1 and TRBJ2-1; D is perhaps TRBD2 (6 bases). This CDR3 spans 16 amino acids. Trimming cost V 5 bases and J 4 bases, with 18 bases left between them. Per germline, CDR1 SGHAT and CDR2 FQDESV (reference sequence). CDR3 coding DNA: TGTGCCAGCAGCCCCGACGCCGGGGGAAATTACAATGAGCAGTTCTTC. The encoded protein is CASSPDAGGNYNEQFF.

V and J are TRBV14 and TRBJ2-3; weak D call: TRBD2 (6 bases). Trimming left V 1 base short and J 5 bases short, with 13 bases between. This CDR3 comprises 15 residues. Per the germline V gene, CDR1 is SGHDN and CDR2 is FVKESK. The CDR3 bases are TGTGCCAGCAGCCAAGTAGGAGGGTCGGGAGATACGCAGTATTTT. As protein: CASSQVGGSGDTQYF.

The chain links TRBV18 to TRBJ1-1; tentatively, D is TRBD1 (5 bases). Trimming took off 1 base at V and 1 base at J, with 7 bases between the two ends. Germline assignment: CDR1 KGHSH and CDR2 LQKENI. This CDR3 is built from 14 residues. The CDR3 region is CASSPQGSNTEAFF. The CDR3 coding sequence is TGTGCCAGCTCACCACAGGGGTCGAACACTGAAGCTTTCTTT.

The rearrangement uses TRBV7-9 and TRBJ1-2; D possibly corresponds to TRBD1 (5 bases). The V and J ends lost 5 bases and 6 bases respectively, with 16 bases between them. The V gene's germline CDR1 is SEHNR and CDR2 FQNEAQ (reference sequence). The CDR3 runs 14 residues. The CDR3 protein is CASSPEAGPNGYTF. In DNA, the CDR3 is TGTGCCAGCAGCCCAGAGGCGGGGCCGAATGGCTACACCTTC.

The V and J genes are TRBV5-1 and TRBJ1-2; D remains unclear. The length of the CDR3 is 14 residues. The germline V gene has CDR1 SGHRS and CDR2 YFSETQ. The V and J ends lost 3 bases and 9 bases respectively, with 18 bases between them. The CDR3 sequence is CASSSRGRAVSYTF. CDR3 DNA sequence: TGCGCCAGCAGCTCCCGGGGAAGGGCGGTGAGCTACACCTTC.

The chain employs TRBV18 and TRBJ1-2; a possible D gene is TRBD1 (6 bases). The CDR3 is 15 residues long. Germline CDR1 is KGHSH and CDR2 is LQKENI. The ends were cut back, 3 bases at V and 8 bases at J, with 19 bases in the middle. The DNA of the CDR3 is TGTGCCAGCTCACCTAGGACAGACAGGAGAGGAGGCTACACCTTC. Translating it yields CASSPRTDRRGGYTF.

The CDR3 coding sequence is TGTGCTAGTGGCCCCGGGACACCCAATCAGCCCCAGCATTTT. Residues: CASGPGTPNQPQHF. The chain uses TRBV12-5 and TRBJ1-5; D might be TRBD1 (6 bases). Looked up from germline, CDR1 is LGHNT and CDR2 is FRNRAP. There are 14 residues in the CDR3. V was shortened by 6 bases and J by 3 bases, with 12 bases between the two germline ends.

V gene TRBV27 combines with J gene TRBJ1-2; 8 bases are a match to TRBD1. Trimming cost V 5 bases and J 8 bases; bases outside gene matches: 10. The CDR3 covers 14 residues. Germline V gene lookup returns CDR1 MNHEY and CDR2 SMNVEV (reference sequence). CDR3 DNA: TGTGCCAGCAGTGAGTCCGCAGGGGGCCCGGGCTACACCTTC. Its protein product is CASSESAGGPGYTF.

This chain links TRBV5-6 with TRBJ1-1; 9 bases line up with TRBD1. Germline assignment: CDR1 SGHDT and CDR2 YYEEEE. The trim removed 4 bases at V and 14 bases at J, leaving 12 bases unmatched. The CDR3 contains 13 residues. The CDR3 reads CASSREGGTGHFF. In DNA form, the CDR3 reads TGTGCCAGCAGCCGGGAAGGGGGGACAGGGCACTTCTTT.

This clone was seen a handful of times. The chain recombines TRBV6-1 with TRBJ2-2, with TRBD1 identical over 9 bases. Germline V lookup: CDR1 MNHNS, CDR2 SASEGT. CDR3 length: 17 residues. The V and J ends lost 3 bases and 2 bases, in that order; junction bases with no gene match: 7. CDR3 amino acids: CASSELGQGTNTGELFF. As DNA, the CDR3 is TGTGCCAGCAGTGAGTTAGGACAGGGGACCAACACCGGGGAGCTGTTTTTT.

This clone was observed a handful of times. The V call is TRBV6-5, the J call TRBJ1-6; 7 bases align to TRBD1. V dropped 7 bases and J dropped 7; count of bases not matched to a gene: 4. CDR3 size: 13 residues. Germline CDR1 and CDR2: MNHEY and SVGAGI. As DNA, the CDR3 is TGTGCCAGCACCACAGGGGTAAATTCACCCCTCCACTTT. This gives the protein CASTTGVNSPLHF.

The genes are TRBV9 and TRBJ2-7; D is perhaps TRBD1 (5 bases). This CDR3 comprises 14 residues. Germline CDR1 and CDR2: SGDLS and YYNGEE. V was trimmed by 0 bases and J by 0 bases, leaving 7 bases between them. Written as DNA, the CDR3 is TGTGCCAGCAGCGTAGGACAGTCCTCCTACGAGCAGTACTTC. Amino acids: CASSVGQSSYEQYF.

This clone was detected only once. The rearrangement uses TRBV30 and TRBJ1-5; the match to TRBD1 covers 7 bases. Germline V gives CDR1 GTSNPN, CDR2 SVGIG (reference sequence). The CDR3 runs 15 residues. With V trimmed by 2 bases and J by 2 bases, 6 bases remained unmatched. CDR3: CAWSLGGAGNQPQHF. The CDR3, as DNA: TGTGCCTGGAGTTTAGGGGGCGCAGGCAATCAGCCCCAGCATTTT.

V is TRBV18 and J is TRBJ2-2; possibly TRBD1 for D (6 bases). This CDR3 contains 18 residues. CDR1 KGHSH and CDR2 LQKENI come from the germline V gene. V lost 1 base and J 0 bases, leaving 15 bases between the germline ends. CDR3 sequence: CASSPRFRGTSNTGELFF. The CDR3 nucleotides are TGTGCCAGCTCACCACGCTTCCGTGGGACATCGAACACCGGGGAGCTGTTTTTT.